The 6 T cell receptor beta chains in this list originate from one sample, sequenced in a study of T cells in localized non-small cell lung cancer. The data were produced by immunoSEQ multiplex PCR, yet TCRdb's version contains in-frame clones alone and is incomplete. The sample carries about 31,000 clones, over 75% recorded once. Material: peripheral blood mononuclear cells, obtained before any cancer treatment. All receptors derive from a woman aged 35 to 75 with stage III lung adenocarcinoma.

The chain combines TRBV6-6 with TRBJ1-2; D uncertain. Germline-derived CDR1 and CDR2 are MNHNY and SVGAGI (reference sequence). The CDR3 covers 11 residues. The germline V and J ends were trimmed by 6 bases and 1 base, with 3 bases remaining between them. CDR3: CASSGNYGYTF. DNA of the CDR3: TGTGCCAGCAGCGGTAACTATGGCTACACCTTC.

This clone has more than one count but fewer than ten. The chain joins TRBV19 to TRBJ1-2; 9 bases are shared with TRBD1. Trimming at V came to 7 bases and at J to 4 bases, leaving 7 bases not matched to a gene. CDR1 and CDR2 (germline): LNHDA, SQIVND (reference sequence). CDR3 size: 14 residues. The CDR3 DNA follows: TGTGCCAGTACCCAAGGGGACAGGGCCTATGGCTACACCTTC. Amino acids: CASTQGDRAYGYTF.

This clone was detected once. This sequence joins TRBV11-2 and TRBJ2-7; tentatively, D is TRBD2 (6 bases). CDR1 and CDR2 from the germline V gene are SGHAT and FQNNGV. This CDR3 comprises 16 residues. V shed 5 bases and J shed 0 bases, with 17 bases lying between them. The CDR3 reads CASSLPAGTDSYEQYF. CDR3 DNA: TGTGCCAGCAGCCTCCCGGCCGGGACTGACTCCTACGAGCAGTACTTC.

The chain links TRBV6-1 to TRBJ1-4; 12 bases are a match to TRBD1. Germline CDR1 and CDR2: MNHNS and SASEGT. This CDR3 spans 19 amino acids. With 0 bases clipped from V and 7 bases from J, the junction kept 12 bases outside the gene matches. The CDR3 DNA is TGTGCCAGCAGTGAAGCGCTGGGACAGGGGGCCCGGTGGGGTGAAAAACTGTTTTTT. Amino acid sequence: CASSEALGQGARWGEKLFF.

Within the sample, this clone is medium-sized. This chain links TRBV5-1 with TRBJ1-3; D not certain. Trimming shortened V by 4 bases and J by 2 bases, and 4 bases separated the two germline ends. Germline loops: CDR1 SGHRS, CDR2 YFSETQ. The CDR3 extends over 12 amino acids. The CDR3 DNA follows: TGCGCCAGCAGCCGGCCTGGAAACACCATATATTTT. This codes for CASSRPGNTIYF.

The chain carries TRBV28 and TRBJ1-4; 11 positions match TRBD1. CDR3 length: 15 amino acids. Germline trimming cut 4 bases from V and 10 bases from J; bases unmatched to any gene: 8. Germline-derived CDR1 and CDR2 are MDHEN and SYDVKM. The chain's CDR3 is CASSSPGDRGAKLFF. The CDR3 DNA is TGTGCCAGCAGTTCCCCGGGGGACAGGGGGGCAAAACTGTTTTTT.